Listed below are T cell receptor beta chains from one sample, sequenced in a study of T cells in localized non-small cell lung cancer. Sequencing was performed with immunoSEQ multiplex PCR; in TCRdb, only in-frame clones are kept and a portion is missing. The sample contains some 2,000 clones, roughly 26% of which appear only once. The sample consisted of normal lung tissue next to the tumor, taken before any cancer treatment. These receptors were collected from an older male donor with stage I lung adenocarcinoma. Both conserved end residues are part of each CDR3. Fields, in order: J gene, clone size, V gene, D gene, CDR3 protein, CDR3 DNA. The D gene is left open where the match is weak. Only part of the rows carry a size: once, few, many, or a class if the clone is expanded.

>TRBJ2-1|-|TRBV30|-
CAWRLYNEQFF
TGTGCCTGGAGGCTGTACAATGAGCAGTTCTTC
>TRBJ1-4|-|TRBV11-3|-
CASSLNGANSEKLFF
TGTGCCAGCAGCTTAAATGGGGCGAATAGTGAAAAACTGTTTTTT
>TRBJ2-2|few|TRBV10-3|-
CASLHRAGELFF
TGTGCCAGCCTACATAGGGCCGGGGAGCTGTTTTTT
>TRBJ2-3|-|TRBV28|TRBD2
CASRLMRAAGEADTQYF
TGTGCCAGCAGACTGATGAGGGCAGCGGGGGAAGCAGATACGCAGTATTTT
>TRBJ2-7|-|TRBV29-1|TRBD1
CSVRQGAREQYF
TGCAGCGTGCGACAGGGGGCTAGAGAGCAGTACTTC
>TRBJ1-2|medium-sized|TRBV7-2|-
CASSLLNSYGYTF
TGTGCCAGCAGCTTATTAAACAGCTATGGCTACACCTTC
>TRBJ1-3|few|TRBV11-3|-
CASSLAAVSGNTIYF
TGTGCCAGCAGCTTGGCTGCAGTCTCTGGAAACACCATATATTTT
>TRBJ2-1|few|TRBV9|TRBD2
CASSSRVAGGSREQFF
TGTGCCAGCAGTTCCCGGGTAGCGGGGGGGAGTCGTGAGCAGTTCTTC
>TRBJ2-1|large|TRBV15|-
CATSLGDAPNNEQFF
TGTGCCACCAGCCTAGGGGATGCCCCCAACAATGAGCAGTTCTTC
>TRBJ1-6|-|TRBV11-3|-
CASSQGLDRIFSPLHF
TGTGCCAGCAGCCAAGGATTGGATAGGATTTTTTCACCCCTCCACTTT
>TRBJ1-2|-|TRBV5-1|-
CASSLGGQEHGYTF
TGCGCCAGCAGCTTGGGGGGCCAGGAACATGGCTACACCTTC
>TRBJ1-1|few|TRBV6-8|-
CASFEGWDTEAFF
TGTGCCAGCTTCGAGGGGTGGGACACTGAAGCTTTCTTT
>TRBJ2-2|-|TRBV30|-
CAWKFIGGELFF
TGTGCCTGGAAATTTATTGGCGGGGAGCTGTTTTTT
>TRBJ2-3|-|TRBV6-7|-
CASSGGWSDTQYF
TGTGCCAGCAGTGGGGGGTGGTCAGATACGCAGTATTTT
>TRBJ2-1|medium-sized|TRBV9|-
CASSVGVGTYEQFF
TGTGCCAGCAGTGTCGGAGTAGGCACGTATGAGCAGTTCTTC
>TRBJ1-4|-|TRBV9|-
CASSVVQEGEKLFF
TGTGCCAGCAGCGTGGTACAGGAGGGGGAAAAACTGTTTTTT
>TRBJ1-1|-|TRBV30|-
CAWSRRTNTEAFF
TGTGCCTGGAGCCGGCGGACGAACACTGAAGCTTTCTTT
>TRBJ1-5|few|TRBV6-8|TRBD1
CASSRDRGQQPQHF
TGTGCCAGCAGTCGTGACAGGGGGCAGCAGCCCCAGCATTTT
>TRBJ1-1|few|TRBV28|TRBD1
CASSFPTGRLEAFF
TGTGCCAGCAGTTTCCCGACAGGGCGCCTTGAAGCTTTCTTT
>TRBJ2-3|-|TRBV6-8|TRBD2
CAIRISGGSTDTQYF
TGTGCCATCAGGATTAGCGGGGGTTCCACAGATACGCAGTATTTT
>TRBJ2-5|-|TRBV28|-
CASSSNTHPSGETQYF
TGTGCCAGCAGTTCGAATACACACCCCTCGGGAGAGACCCAGTACTTC
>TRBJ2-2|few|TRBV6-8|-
CASSPQTANTGELFF
TGTGCCAGCAGTCCTCAGACAGCGAACACCGGGGAGCTGTTTTTT